The rows below give T cell receptor beta chains drawn from one sample of a study of shared clonotypes between healthy human individuals. Assay: immunoSEQ multiplex PCR; the TCRdb copy retains only in-frame clones and omits some. The sample carries over 2 million clones, 85% to 95% recorded once. What was sequenced was naive CD4+ T cells from PBMCs. All receptors come from a young man in good health. Some clones in this sample may be carry-over from other donors' samples. Both conserved end residues are part of each CDR3. Each record gives: J gene, clone size, D gene, V gene, CDR3 protein, CDR3 DNA. D genes are given only for firm matches. Only part of the rows carry a size: once, few, many, or a class if the clone is expanded.

j_gene: TRBJ1-4; abundance: NA; d_gene: NA; v_gene: TRBV30; CDR3aa: CAWSLTTGKTNEKLFF; CDR3nt: TGTGCCTGGAGTCTAACAACCGGAAAAACTAATGAAAAACTGTTTTTT
j_gene: TRBJ2-1; abundance: NA; d_gene: TRBD2; v_gene: TRBV28; CDR3aa: CASSSPGEGVNEQFF; CDR3nt: TGTGCCAGCAGTTCCCCGGGGGAGGGCGTCAATGAGCAGTTCTTC
j_gene: TRBJ1-3; abundance: NA; d_gene: NA; v_gene: TRBV30; CDR3aa: CACGPRNTIYF; CDR3nt: TGTGCCTGTGGTCCACGGAACACCATATATTTT
j_gene: TRBJ1-1; abundance: few; d_gene: NA; v_gene: TRBV10-3; CDR3aa: CAISESEGAGEAFF; CDR3nt: TGTGCCATCAGTGAGAGCGAAGGGGCGGGTGAAGCTTTCTTT
j_gene: TRBJ2-7; abundance: NA; d_gene: NA; v_gene: TRBV5-5; CDR3aa: CASSLEGVTASYEQYF; CDR3nt: TGTGCCAGCAGCCTTGAGGGGGTAACAGCCTCCTACGAGCAGTACTTC
j_gene: TRBJ2-5; abundance: NA; d_gene: NA; v_gene: TRBV29-1; CDR3aa: CSEVGVRETQYF; CDR3nt: TGCAGCGAGGTAGGGGTCAGAGAGACCCAGTACTTC
j_gene: TRBJ2-7; abundance: NA; d_gene: NA; v_gene: TRBV7-3; CDR3aa: CASSLRWGSSYEQYF; CDR3nt: TGTGCCAGCAGCTTAAGGTGGGGGAGCTCCTACGAGCAGTACTTC
j_gene: TRBJ2-7; abundance: NA; d_gene: TRBD1; v_gene: TRBV15; CDR3aa: CATSRLRDSIYEQYF; CDR3nt: TGTGCCACCAGCAGACTCCGGGACAGTATTTACGAGCAGTACTTC
j_gene: TRBJ1-2; abundance: NA; d_gene: TRBD1; v_gene: TRBV4-3; CDR3aa: CASSQAVPRRGQGGYTF; CDR3nt: TGCGCCAGCAGCCAAGCGGTTCCTCGCAGGGGGCAAGGTGGCTACACCTTC
j_gene: TRBJ2-6; abundance: NA; d_gene: NA; v_gene: TRBV5-6; CDR3aa: CASSRGGPTGANVLTF; CDR3nt: TGTGCCAGCAGCCGTGGCGGTCCTACAGGGGCCAACGTCCTGACTTTC
j_gene: TRBJ1-2; abundance: NA; d_gene: NA; v_gene: TRBV2; CDR3aa: CASSQGIDGYTF; CDR3nt: TGTGCCAGCAGCCAGGGTATCGATGGCTACACCTTC
j_gene: TRBJ2-3; abundance: NA; d_gene: NA; v_gene: TRBV9; CDR3aa: CASSVDNTDTQYF; CDR3nt: TGTGCCAGCAGCGTCGATAACACAGATACGCAGTATTTT
j_gene: TRBJ2-5; abundance: NA; d_gene: NA; v_gene: TRBV19; CDR3aa: CASSIGGSRETQYF; CDR3nt: TGTGCCAGTAGTATAGGAGGGAGCCGTGAGACCCAGTACTTC
j_gene: TRBJ1-2; abundance: NA; d_gene: NA; v_gene: TRBV28; CDR3aa: CASSLGQGGVNYGYTF; CDR3nt: TGTGCCAGCAGTTTAGGCCAAGGGGGGGTAAACTATGGCTACACCTTC
j_gene: TRBJ1-4; abundance: NA; d_gene: TRBD1; v_gene: TRBV6-1; CDR3aa: CASSEGRGGGPVREKLFF; CDR3nt: TGTGCCAGCAGTGAAGGGAGGGGAGGGGGCCCCGTCAGGGAAAAACTGTTTTTT
j_gene: TRBJ1-3; abundance: NA; d_gene: NA; v_gene: TRBV28; CDR3aa: CASSSPDRSGNTIYF; CDR3nt: TGTGCCAGCAGTTCACCCGACAGATCTGGAAACACCATATATTTT
j_gene: TRBJ2-5; abundance: NA; d_gene: NA; v_gene: TRBV5-4; CDR3aa: CASSFNQGGETQYF; CDR3nt: TGTGCCAGCAGCTTTAATCAGGGTGGGGAGACCCAGTACTTC
j_gene: TRBJ1-1; abundance: few; d_gene: TRBD1; v_gene: TRBV5-1; CDR3aa: CASIRSAGGNTEAFF; CDR3nt: TGCGCCAGCATAAGGTCTGCAGGGGGGAACACTGAAGCTTTCTTT
j_gene: TRBJ2-7; abundance: NA; d_gene: NA; v_gene: TRBV20-1; CDR3aa: CSMSALYEQYF; CDR3nt: TGCAGTATGTCAGCCCTCTACGAGCAGTACTTC
j_gene: TRBJ1-4; abundance: NA; d_gene: NA; v_gene: TRBV27; CDR3aa: CASSPQGEKLFF; CDR3nt: TGTGCCAGCAGTCCCCAGGGGGAAAAACTGTTTTTT
j_gene: TRBJ1-1; abundance: NA; d_gene: NA; v_gene: TRBV30; CDR3aa: CAWSLEGYGWNTEAFF; CDR3nt: TGTGCCTGGAGTCTTGAGGGATACGGCTGGAACACTGAAGCTTTCTTT
j_gene: TRBJ2-1; abundance: NA; d_gene: NA; v_gene: TRBV28; CDR3aa: CASSVSYNEQFF; CDR3nt: TGTGCCAGTTCGGTTTCCTACAATGAGCAGTTCTTC
j_gene: TRBJ2-7; abundance: NA; d_gene: NA; v_gene: TRBV7-3; CDR3aa: CASSLSGAYEQYF; CDR3nt: TGTGCCAGCAGCCTCTCGGGGGCCTACGAGCAGTACTTC
j_gene: TRBJ1-1; abundance: few; d_gene: NA; v_gene: TRBV30; CDR3aa: CAWSVRVNTEAFF; CDR3nt: TGTGCCTGGAGTGTACGTGTGAACACTGAAGCTTTCTTT
j_gene: TRBJ2-2; abundance: NA; d_gene: NA; v_gene: TRBV7-2; CDR3aa: CASSSRPVANTGELFF; CDR3nt: TGTGCCAGCAGCTCCCGACCCGTCGCGAACACCGGGGAGCTGTTTTTT
j_gene: TRBJ1-1; abundance: once; d_gene: NA; v_gene: TRBV15; CDR3aa: CATSRDLLQSGTEAFF; CDR3nt: TGTGCCACCAGCAGAGATCTTTTACAGTCGGGCACTGAAGCTTTCTTT
j_gene: TRBJ2-3; abundance: NA; d_gene: NA; v_gene: TRBV5-1; CDR3aa: CASSFSGRGRADTQYF; CDR3nt: TGCGCCAGCAGCTTTAGCGGTAGAGGTCGGGCAGATACGCAGTATTTT
j_gene: TRBJ2-7; abundance: NA; d_gene: NA; v_gene: TRBV5-1; CDR3aa: CASSLGLAREQYF; CDR3nt: TGCGCCAGCAGCTTAGGGCTAGCGCGCGAGCAGTACTTC
j_gene: TRBJ2-2; abundance: NA; d_gene: NA; v_gene: TRBV9; CDR3aa: CASSPRSSGLNTGELFF; CDR3nt: TGTGCCAGCAGCCCCCGGAGTTCGGGCCTGAACACCGGGGAGCTGTTTTTT
j_gene: TRBJ1-1; abundance: NA; d_gene: NA; v_gene: TRBV6-1; CDR3aa: CASMGYGGGWTEAFF; CDR3nt: TGTGCCAGCATGGGGTATGGGGGAGGATGGACTGAAGCTTTCTTT
j_gene: TRBJ2-7; abundance: NA; d_gene: NA; v_gene: TRBV10-3; CDR3aa: CAISRDRGYEQYF; CDR3nt: TGTGCCATCAGCCGGGACCGGGGGTACGAGCAGTACTTC
j_gene: TRBJ2-7; abundance: NA; d_gene: NA; v_gene: TRBV27; CDR3aa: CASSRGSGGANEQYF; CDR3nt: TGTGCCAGCTCCCGGGGGAGCGGAGGGGCCAACGAGCAGTACTTC
j_gene: TRBJ2-7; abundance: once; d_gene: NA; v_gene: TRBV30; CDR3aa: CAGSGAEQYF; CDR3nt: TGTGCCGGGTCAGGGGCCGAGCAGTACTTC
j_gene: TRBJ2-3; abundance: NA; d_gene: NA; v_gene: TRBV7-3; CDR3aa: CASRLRASTDTQYF; CDR3nt: TGTGCCAGCAGGTTAAGGGCCAGCACAGATACGCAGTATTTT
j_gene: TRBJ2-1; abundance: NA; d_gene: TRBD2; v_gene: TRBV7-2; CDR3aa: CASSLRLAGGYNEQFF; CDR3nt: TGTGCCAGCAGCCTACGACTAGCGGGAGGGTACAATGAGCAGTTCTTC
j_gene: TRBJ1-2; abundance: NA; d_gene: TRBD1; v_gene: TRBV11-2; CDR3aa: CASSQTGSHYGYTF; CDR3nt: TGTGCCAGCAGCCAGACAGGGAGCCACTATGGCTACACCTTC
j_gene: TRBJ2-1; abundance: once; d_gene: NA; v_gene: TRBV5-1; CDR3aa: CASTPRGGESYNEQFF; CDR3nt: TGCGCCAGCACCCCTCGTGGCGGTGAGTCCTACAATGAGCAGTTCTTC
j_gene: TRBJ1-3; abundance: NA; d_gene: NA; v_gene: TRBV9; CDR3aa: CASSVRGQGGNTIYF; CDR3nt: TGTGCCAGCAGCGTCCGGGGACAAGGTGGAAACACCATATATTTT
j_gene: TRBJ2-7; abundance: NA; d_gene: NA; v_gene: TRBV4-2; CDR3aa: CASSQDRTGSEQYF; CDR3nt: TGTGCCAGCAGCCAAGATCGGACGGGGTCCGAGCAGTACTTC
j_gene: TRBJ2-5; abundance: once; d_gene: TRBD1; v_gene: TRBV30; CDR3aa: CAWSRQGRETQYF; CDR3nt: TGTGCCTGGAGTAGACAGGGGAGGGAGACCCAGTACTTC
j_gene: TRBJ1-1; abundance: NA; d_gene: NA; v_gene: TRBV5-1; CDR3aa: CASSPGSSLMNTEAFF; CDR3nt: TGCGCCAGCAGCCCTGGGTCGAGTCTCATGAACACTGAAGCTTTCTTT
j_gene: TRBJ1-1; abundance: NA; d_gene: TRBD1; v_gene: TRBV18; CDR3aa: CASTSGGGTEAFF; CDR3nt: TGTGCCAGCACCTCAGGGGGCGGCACTGAAGCTTTCTTT
j_gene: TRBJ2-7; abundance: NA; d_gene: NA; v_gene: TRBV5-1; CDR3aa: CASSLSAHSLHEQYF; CDR3nt: TGCGCCAGCAGCTTATCGGCCCACAGCTTACACGAGCAGTACTTC
j_gene: TRBJ1-5; abundance: NA; d_gene: TRBD1; v_gene: TRBV27; CDR3aa: CASSFPRQGSDQPQHF; CDR3nt: TGTGCCAGCAGTTTCCCTCGACAGGGTTCGGATCAGCCCCAGCATTTT
j_gene: TRBJ2-1; abundance: NA; d_gene: NA; v_gene: TRBV6-6; CDR3aa: CASGGQLPYNEQFF; CDR3nt: TGTGCCAGTGGGGGGCAACTCCCCTACAATGAGCAGTTCTTC